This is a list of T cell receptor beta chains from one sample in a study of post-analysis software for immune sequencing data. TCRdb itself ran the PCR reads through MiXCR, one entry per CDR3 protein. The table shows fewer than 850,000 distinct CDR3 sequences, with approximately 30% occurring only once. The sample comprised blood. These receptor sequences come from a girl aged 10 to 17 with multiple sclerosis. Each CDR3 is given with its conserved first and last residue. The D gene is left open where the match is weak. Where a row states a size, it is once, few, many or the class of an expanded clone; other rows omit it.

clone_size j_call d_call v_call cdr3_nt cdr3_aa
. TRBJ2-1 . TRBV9 TGTGCCAGCAACTACGGGGGAGAGGGGTACAATGAGCAGTTCTTC CASNYGGEGYNEQFF
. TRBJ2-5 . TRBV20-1 TGCGCCGCCGTGGTGGGCGAGACCCAGTACTTC CAAVVGETQYF
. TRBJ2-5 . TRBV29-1 TGCAGCGTTGAAGTGGGCGGAGTTAGTGGAGAGACCCAGTACTTC CSVEVGGVSGETQYF
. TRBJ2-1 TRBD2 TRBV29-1 TGCAGCGTACACGGCCGGACTAGCGGGGACAATGAGCAGTGCTTC CSVHGRTSGDNEQCF
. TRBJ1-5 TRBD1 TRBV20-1 TGCAGTGCTAGGACCTTACCGGGACAGGCAGTTAATCAGCCCCAGCATTTT CSARTLPGQAVNQPQHF
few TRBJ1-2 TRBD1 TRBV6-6 TGTGCCAGCAGTTACTCGAGTAGGGACAGGACTAACTATGGCTACACCTTC CASSYSSRDRTNYGYTF
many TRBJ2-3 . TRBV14 TGTGCCAGCAGCCAAGATAGGAGCACAGATACGCAGTATTTT CASSQDRSTDTQYF
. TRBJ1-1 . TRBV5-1 TGCGCCAGCAGTTCATACCGGCGGGGCACTGAAGCTTTCTTT CASSSYRRGTEAFF
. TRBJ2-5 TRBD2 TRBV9 TGTGCCAGCAGCGTAGTTGGGGGAGGGCCCCAAGAGACCCAGTACTTC CASSVVGGGPQETQYF
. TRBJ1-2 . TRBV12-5 TGTGCTAGTGGTTTGGGCCCCCTCCGGGACACTACCGGGTATGGCTACACCTTC CASGLGPLRDTTGYGYTF
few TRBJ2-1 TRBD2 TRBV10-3 TGTGCCATCAGCGGAGGACTAGCGGGAGAAAATGAGCAGTTCTTC CAISGGLAGENEQFF
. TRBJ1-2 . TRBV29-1 TGCAGCGTTGACCGAGGAAACTATGGCTACACCTTC CSVDRGNYGYTF
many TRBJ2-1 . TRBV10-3 TGTGCCATCAGCCCACGAGACAGCTACAATGAGCAGTTCTTC CAISPRDSYNEQFF
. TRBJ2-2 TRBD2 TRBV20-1 TGCAGTGCTAGTAGGGGCGGAAGCGGGAGTGGTACCGGGGAGCTGTTTTTT CSASRGGSGSGTGELFF
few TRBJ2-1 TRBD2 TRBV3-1 TGTGCCAGCAGCCCACAACTAGCGGGCCTTTACAATGAGCAGTTCTTC CASSPQLAGLYNEQFF
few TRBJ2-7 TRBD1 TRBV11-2 TGTGCCAGCAGCTCCCGGACAGGCCTGCCCCACGAGCAGTACTTC CASSSRTGLPHEQYF
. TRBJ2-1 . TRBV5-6 TGTGCCAGCAGCCCCTCAACAGGCTTCGGGAGTGATGAGCAGTTCTTC CASSPSTGFGSDEQFF
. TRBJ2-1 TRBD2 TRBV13 TGTGCCAGCAGCCCGAGACAGAGAGGGACTAGCGGACTTTCCTACAATGAGCAGTTCTTC CASSPRQRGTSGLSYNEQFF
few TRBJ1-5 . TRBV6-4 TGTGCCAGCAGTGAATATGAGGGGTTGCCCCAGCATTTT CASSEYEGLPQHF
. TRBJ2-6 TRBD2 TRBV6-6 TGTGCCAGCAGAAGGGGAGGGGACGGGGCCAACGTCCTGACTTTC CASRRGGDGANVLTF
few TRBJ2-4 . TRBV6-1 TGTGCCAGCAGTGTAAGCGGGTTGGGCAAAAACATTCAGTACTTC CASSVSGLGKNIQYF
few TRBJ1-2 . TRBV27 TGTGCCAGCAGTCAACAAAGGCCTAACTATGGCTACACCTTC CASSQQRPNYGYTF
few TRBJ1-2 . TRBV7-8 TGTGCCAGCAGCTTAGGGGGGTCAGTCCTCTATGGCTACACCTTC CASSLGGSVLYGYTF
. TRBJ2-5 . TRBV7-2 TGTGCCAGCAGCTTAGTGGGAACAGGGATCCAAGAGACCCAGTACTTC CASSLVGTGIQETQYF
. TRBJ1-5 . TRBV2 TGTGCCAGCAGTGACTCGGTAGGGCCCCAGCATTTT CASSDSVGPQHF
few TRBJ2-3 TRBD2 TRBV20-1 TGCAGTGCTAGAGACCTACTAGCGGACCGCACAGATACGCAGTATTTT CSARDLLADRTDTQYF
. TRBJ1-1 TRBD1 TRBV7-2 TGTGCCAGCATCGGACAGGGGGCGTACACTGAAGCTTTCTTT CASIGQGAYTEAFF
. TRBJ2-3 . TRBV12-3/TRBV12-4 TGTGCCAGCAGTTTGCGAGAAACCACAGATACGCAGTATTTT CASSLRETTDTQYF
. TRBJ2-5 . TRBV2 TGTGCCAGCAGTCTGCGGACCTCGGCCGGGGAGACCCAGTACTTC CASSLRTSAGETQYF
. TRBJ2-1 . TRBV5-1 TGCGCCAGCAGCTTGGGTGGGAGCGTCAATGAGCAGTTCTTC CASSLGGSVNEQFF
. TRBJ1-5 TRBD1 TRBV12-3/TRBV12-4 TGTGCCAGCAAATTGTCCGGGACAGGGGTGGATCGGCCCCAGCATTTT CASKLSGTGVDRPQHF
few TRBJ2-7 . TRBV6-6 TGTGCCAGCAGCCCATCGAGGGAGCAGTACTTC CASSPSREQYF
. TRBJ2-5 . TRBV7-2 TGTGCCAGCAGCCCTCAGCCGTTTGGGGAGACCCAGTACTTC CASSPQPFGETQYF